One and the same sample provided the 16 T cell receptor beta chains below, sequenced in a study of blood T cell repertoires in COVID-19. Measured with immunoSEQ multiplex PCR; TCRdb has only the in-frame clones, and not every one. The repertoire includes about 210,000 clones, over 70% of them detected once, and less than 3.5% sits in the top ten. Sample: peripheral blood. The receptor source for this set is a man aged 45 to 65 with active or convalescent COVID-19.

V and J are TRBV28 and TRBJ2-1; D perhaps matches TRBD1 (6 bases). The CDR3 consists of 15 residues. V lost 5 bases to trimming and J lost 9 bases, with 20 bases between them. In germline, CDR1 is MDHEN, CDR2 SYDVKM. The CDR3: CASSNTRRGTAEQFF. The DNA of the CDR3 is TGTGCCAGCAGTAACACTCGAAGGGGGACGGCTGAGCAGTTCTTC.

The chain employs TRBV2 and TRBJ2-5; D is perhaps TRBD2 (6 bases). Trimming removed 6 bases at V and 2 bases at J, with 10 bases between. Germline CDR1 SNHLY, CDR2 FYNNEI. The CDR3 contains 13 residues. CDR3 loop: CASRIGRQETQYF. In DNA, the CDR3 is TGTGCCAGCAGGATCGGGAGACAAGAGACCCAGTACTTC.

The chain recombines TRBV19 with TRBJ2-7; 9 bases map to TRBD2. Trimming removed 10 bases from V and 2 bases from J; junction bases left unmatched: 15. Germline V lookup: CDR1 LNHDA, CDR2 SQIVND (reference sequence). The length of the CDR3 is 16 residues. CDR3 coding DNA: TGTGCCACCAGTGACGTTAGGGGCGGGAGGGCCTACGAGCAGTACTTC. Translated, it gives CATSDVRGGRAYEQYF.

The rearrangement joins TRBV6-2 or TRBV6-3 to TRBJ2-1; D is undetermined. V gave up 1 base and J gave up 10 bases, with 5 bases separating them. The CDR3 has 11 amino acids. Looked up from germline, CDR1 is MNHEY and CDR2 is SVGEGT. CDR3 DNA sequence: TGTGCCAGCAGTTACTTGGAGGAGCAGTTCTTC. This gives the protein CASSYLEEQFF.

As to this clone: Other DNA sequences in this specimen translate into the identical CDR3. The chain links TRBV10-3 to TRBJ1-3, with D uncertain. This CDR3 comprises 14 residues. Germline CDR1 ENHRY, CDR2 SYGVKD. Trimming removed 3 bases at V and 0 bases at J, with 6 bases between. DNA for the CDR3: TGTGCCATCAGTGACAGAAGCTCTGGAAACACCATATATTTT. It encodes CAISDRSSGNTIYF.

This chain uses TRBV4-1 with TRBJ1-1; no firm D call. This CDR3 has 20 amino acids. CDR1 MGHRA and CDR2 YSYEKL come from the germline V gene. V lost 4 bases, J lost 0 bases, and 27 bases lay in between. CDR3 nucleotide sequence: TGCGCCAGCAGCCTCGCACGGGTCTTATCGCCTGAACTGGTGAACACTGAAGCTTTCTTT. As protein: CASSLARVLSPELVNTEAFF.

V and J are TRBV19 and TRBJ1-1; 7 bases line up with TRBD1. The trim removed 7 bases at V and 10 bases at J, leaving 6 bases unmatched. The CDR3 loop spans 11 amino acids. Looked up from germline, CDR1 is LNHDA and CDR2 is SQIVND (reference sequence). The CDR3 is CASTDRAGAFF. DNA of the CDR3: TGTGCCAGTACCGACAGGGCGGGAGCTTTCTTT.

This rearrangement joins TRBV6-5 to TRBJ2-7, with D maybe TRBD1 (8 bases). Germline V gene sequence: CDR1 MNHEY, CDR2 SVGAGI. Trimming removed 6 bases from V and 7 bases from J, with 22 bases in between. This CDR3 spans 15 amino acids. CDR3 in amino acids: CASSRRGPGGGEQYF. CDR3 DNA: TGTGCCAGCAGCCGCAGGGGGCCGGGAGGAGGGGAGCAGTACTTC.

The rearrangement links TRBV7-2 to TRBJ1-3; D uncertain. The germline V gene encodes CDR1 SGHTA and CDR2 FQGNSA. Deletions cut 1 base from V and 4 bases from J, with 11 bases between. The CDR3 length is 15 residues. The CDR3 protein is CASSLVPGYGNTIYF. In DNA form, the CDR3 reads TGTGCCAGCAGCTTAGTCCCCGGGTACGGAAACACCATATATTTT. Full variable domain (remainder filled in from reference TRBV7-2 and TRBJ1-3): GAGVSQSPSNKVTEKGKDVELRCDPISGHTALYWYRQSLGQGLEFLIYFQGNSAPDKSGLPSDRFSAERTGGSVSTLTIQRTQQEDSAVYLCASSLVPGYGNTIYFGEGSWLTVV.

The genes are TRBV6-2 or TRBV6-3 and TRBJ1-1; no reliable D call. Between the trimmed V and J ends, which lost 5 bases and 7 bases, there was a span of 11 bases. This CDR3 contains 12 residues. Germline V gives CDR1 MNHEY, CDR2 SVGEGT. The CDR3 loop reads CASSQGGYEAFF. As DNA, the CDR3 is TGTGCCAGCAGTCAAGGAGGGTATGAAGCTTTCTTT.

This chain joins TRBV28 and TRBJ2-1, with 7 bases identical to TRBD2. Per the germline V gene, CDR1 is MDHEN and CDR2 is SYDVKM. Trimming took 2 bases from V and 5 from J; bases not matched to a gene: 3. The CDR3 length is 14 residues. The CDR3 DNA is TGTGCCAGCAGTTTAGGCGGGAGCCACAATGAGCAGTTCTTC. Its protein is CASSLGGSHNEQFF.

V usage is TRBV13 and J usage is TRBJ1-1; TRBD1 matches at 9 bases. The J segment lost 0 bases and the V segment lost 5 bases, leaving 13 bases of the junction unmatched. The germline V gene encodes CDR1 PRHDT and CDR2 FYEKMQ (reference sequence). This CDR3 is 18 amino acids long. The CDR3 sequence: CASSLPLGQGILNTEAFF. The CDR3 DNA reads TGTGCCAGCAGCCTTCCCCTAGGACAGGGGATATTGAACACTGAAGCTTTCTTT.

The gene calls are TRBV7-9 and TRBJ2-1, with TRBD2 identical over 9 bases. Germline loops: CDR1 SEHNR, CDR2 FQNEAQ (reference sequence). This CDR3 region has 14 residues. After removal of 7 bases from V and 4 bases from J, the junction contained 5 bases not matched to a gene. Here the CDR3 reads CASIPGLAYNEQFF. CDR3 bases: TGTGCCAGCATCCCGGGACTAGCTTACAATGAGCAGTTCTTC.

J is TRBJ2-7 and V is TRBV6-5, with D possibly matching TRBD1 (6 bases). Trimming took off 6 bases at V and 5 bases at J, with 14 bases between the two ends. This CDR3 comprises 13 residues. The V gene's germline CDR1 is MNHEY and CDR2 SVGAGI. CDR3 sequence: CASSSPNRDEQYF. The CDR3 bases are TGTGCCAGCAGCTCACCCAACAGGGACGAGCAGTACTTC.

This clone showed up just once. As DNA, the CDR3 is TGCGCCAGCAGCTTTGGGACAGGGGGGACCTACGAGCAGTACTTC. This translates into CASSFGTGGTYEQYF. The J gene is TRBJ2-7, the V gene TRBV5-1; 11 bases are shared with TRBD1. With V trimmed by 2 bases and J by 2 bases, 3 bases remained unmatched. The CDR3 contains 15 residues. Germline lookup yields CDR1 SGHRS and CDR2 YFSETQ.

CDR3: CASSPGTNEQYF. CDR3 nucleotides: TGTGCCAGCAGCCCCGGGACAAACGAGCAGTACTTC. The gene calls are TRBV5-6 and TRBJ2-7, with TRBD1 as a possible D gene (6 bases). The CDR3 is 12 amino acids. The germline gives CDR1 SGHDT, CDR2 YYEEEE. Trimming stripped 4 bases from V and 5 bases from J, with 10 bases between. The full variable domain, in which reference TRBV5-6 and TRBJ2-7 provide the parts outside the CDR3, is DAGVTQSPTHLIKTRGQQVTLRCSPKSGHDTVSWYQQALGQGPQFIFQYYEEEERQRGNFPDRFSGHQFPNYSSELNVNALLLGDSALYLCASSPGTNEQYFGPGTRLTVT.